The 22 T cell receptor beta chains in this list originate from one sample, sequenced in a study of blood T cell repertoires in COVID-19. Produced via immunoSEQ multiplex PCR; TCRdb's table is partial and in-frame only. Of about 210,000 clones listed, more than 70% are singletons. Sequencing input: PBMCs or T cells enriched from blood (not recorded which). These receptors were obtained from a man aged 25-40 years with acute COVID-19.

This chain connects TRBV30 to TRBJ2-5; the match to TRBD2 covers 12 bases. The ends lost 4 bases at V and 5 bases at J; junction bases unmatched: 8. The length of the CDR3 is 15 residues. Germline V gene lookup returns CDR1 GTSNPN and CDR2 SVGIG (reference sequence). The CDR3 bases are TGTGCCTGGACTAGCGGGGGGGGATCCCGGGAGACCCAGTACTTC. Protein product: CAWTSGGGSRETQYF.

The chain has TRBV2 and TRBJ1-5; D is undetermined. Looked up from germline, CDR1 is SNHLY and CDR2 is FYNNEI. Trimming left V 2 bases short and J 6 bases short, with 5 bases between. The CDR3 extends over 12 amino acids. CDR3 amino acids: CASSENSQPQHF. DNA for the CDR3: TGTGCCAGCAGTGAAAACAGTCAGCCCCAGCATTTT.

V and J are TRBV6-6 and TRBJ1-3; TRBD1 matches 11 bases. The length of the CDR3 is 15 residues. V shed 6 bases and J 3 bases; nucleotides not matched to a gene: 4. Looked up from germline, CDR1 is MNHNY and CDR2 is SVGAGI (reference sequence). CDR3 sequence: CASSHGTGGGNTIYF. CDR3 in DNA: TGTGCCAGCAGCCACGGGACAGGGGGTGGAAACACCATATATTTT.

The gene calls are TRBV5-1 and TRBJ2-5; tentatively, D is TRBD2 (5 bases). Germline V gene lookup returns CDR1 SGHRS and CDR2 YFSETQ. The V end was cut by 0 bases, the J end by 3 bases, with 12 bases between. The CDR3 sequence is 15 residues long. The CDR3 nucleotides read TGCGCCAGCAGCTTGGCCGGGCGGGCCGAAGAGACCCAGTACTTC. Encoded protein: CASSLAGRAEETQYF.

This chain links TRBV19 with TRBJ1-5, with D perhaps TRBD1 (6 bases). The V end was cut by 5 bases, the J end by 0 bases, with 11 bases between. This CDR3 is 15 amino acids long. Germline CDR1 reads LNHDA; CDR2 reads SQIVND (reference sequence). In DNA form, the CDR3 reads TGTGCCAGTAGTGGACAGCCCTATAGCAATCAGCCCCAGCATTTT. Translating it yields CASSGQPYSNQPQHF. Together with reference TRBV19 and TRBJ1-5, the CDR3 gives the full variable domain: DGGITQSPKYLFRKEGQNVTLSCEQNLNHDAMYWYRQDPGQGLRLIYYSQIVNDFQKGDIAEGYSVSREKKESFPLTVTSAQKNPTAFYLCASSGQPYSNQPQHFGDGTRLSIL.

This chain connects TRBV4-2 to TRBJ1-2; no definite D call. The CDR3 is 10 amino acids. Trimming shortened V by 4 bases and J by 8 bases, and 5 bases separated the two germline ends. Germline CDR1 is LGHNA and CDR2 is YNFKEQ. The CDR3 bases are TGTGCCAGCAGCCCCTTAGGCTACACCTTC. This codes for CASSPLGYTF.

The chain couples TRBV5-6 to TRBJ1-4, with unresolved D. V dropped 4 bases and J dropped 0 bases, with 10 bases sitting between them. This CDR3 region has 15 residues. CDR1 and CDR2 (germline): SGHDT, YYEEEE. The CDR3 is CASSLYGATNEKLFF. CDR3 bases: TGTGCCAGCAGCCTGTACGGGGCAACTAATGAAAAACTGTTTTTT.

The gene calls are TRBV4-1 and TRBJ2-5; a possible D gene is TRBD2 (5 bases). Germline lookup yields CDR1 MGHRA and CDR2 YSYEKL. The CDR3 length is 16 residues. Deletions cut 0 bases from V and 2 bases from J, with 13 bases between. The CDR3 sequence: CASSQDTSGGQETQYF. CDR3 coding DNA: TGCGCCAGCAGCCAAGATACATCAGGAGGACAAGAGACCCAGTACTTC.

The chain combines TRBV21-1 with TRBJ1-6; the table's D gene call, TRBD1, was not cross checked with the DNA. TRBV21-1 counts as a pseudogene. The CDR3 extends over 14 amino acids. CDR3 loop: CASTYRGGNSPLHF. As DNA, the CDR3 is TGTGCCAGCACCTACAGGGGCGGGAATTCACCCCTCCACTTT.

J is TRBJ2-3 and V is TRBV5-1; no firm D call. V was cut by 4 bases and J by 0 bases, with 15 bases left in between. The germline gives CDR1 SGHRS, CDR2 YFSETQ. The CDR3 covers 16 residues. CDR3 residues: CASSGGRQVSTDTQYF. CDR3 DNA: TGCGCCAGCAGCGGTGGCCGGCAGGTGAGCACAGATACGCAGTATTTT.

Only a few counts were recorded for this clone. The rearrangement joins TRBV5-1 to TRBJ2-7; D is possibly TRBD1 (6 bases). Looked up from germline, CDR1 is SGHRS and CDR2 is YFSETQ. V lost 1 base to trimming and J lost 2 bases, with 10 bases between them. The CDR3 is 14 amino acids. The CDR3 DNA is TGCGCCAGCAGCTTGTATACAGGGACCTACGAGCAGTACTTC. Amino acid sequence: CASSLYTGTYEQYF.

The chain couples TRBV18 to TRBJ1-5; D is perhaps TRBD1 (5 bases). V gave up 8 bases and J gave up 4 bases, with 18 bases separating them. Germline V lookup: CDR1 KGHSH, CDR2 LQKENI. The CDR3 spans 15 residues. The CDR3 loop is CASQLSGAGNQPQHF. The CDR3 DNA follows: TGTGCCAGCCAATTAAGTGGGGCAGGGAATCAGCCCCAGCATTTT.

The chain employs TRBV6-2 or TRBV6-3 and TRBJ2-7; the D is unclear. Germline lookup yields CDR1 MNHEY and CDR2 SVGEGT. The CDR3 has 11 residues. V lost 4 bases and J lost 2, with 3 bases in between. CDR3 residues: CASSSAYEQYF. Here the CDR3 DNA reads TGTGCCAGCAGTTCAGCCTACGAGCAGTACTTC.

Here the CDR3 reads CASTYRATSPLHF. In nucleotides, the CDR3 is TGTGCCAGCACCTACAGGGCGACTTCACCCCTCCACTTT. The chain has TRBV27 and TRBJ1-6; D perhaps matches TRBD1 (6 bases). Germline assignment: CDR1 MNHEY and CDR2 SMNVEV (reference sequence). V was shortened by 7 bases and J by 9 bases, with 13 bases between the two germline ends. There are 13 residues in the CDR3.

This chain's CDR3 is CASSGQGTSPEQYF. The CDR3 nucleotides read TGTGCCAGTAGTGGACAGGGAACGTCGCCCGAGCAGTACTTC. This chain joins TRBV19 and TRBJ2-7; the match to TRBD1 covers 8 bases. The trim removed 5 bases at V and 6 bases at J, leaving 9 bases unmatched. The germline V gene has CDR1 LNHDA and CDR2 SQIVND (reference sequence). The CDR3 is 14 amino acids.

V and J are TRBV30 and TRBJ1-4, with D maybe TRBD1 (6 bases). Trimming shortened V by 2 bases and J by 2 bases, and 12 bases separated the two germline ends. CDR3 length equals 15 residues. Germline V gene lookup returns CDR1 GTSNPN and CDR2 SVGIG (reference sequence). The CDR3 region has the DNA TGTGCCTGGAGTCACCAGGGGTTCACTAATGAAAAACTGTTTTTT. It encodes CAWSHQGFTNEKLFF.

This clone was seen just once. This chain uses TRBV9 with TRBJ1-6; a possible D gene is TRBD1 (5 bases). The germline CDR1 and CDR2 sequences are SGDLS and YYNGEE. This CDR3 comprises 13 residues. V lost 3 bases, J lost 7 bases, and 8 bases lay in between. CDR3 in DNA: TGTGCCAGCAGCGCCTCAGGGAATTCACCCCTCCACTTT. Its translation: CASSASGNSPLHF. The full variable domain, in which reference TRBV9 and TRBJ1-6 provide the parts outside the CDR3, is DSGVTQTPKHLITATGQRVTLRCSPRSGDLSVYWYQQSLDQGLQFLIQYYNGEERAKGNILERFSAQQFPDLHSELNLSSLELGDSALYFCASSASGNSPLHFGNGTRLTVT.

This sequence joins TRBV5-6 and TRBJ2-7; 9 positions match TRBD1. Trimming at V came to 0 bases and at J to 6 bases, leaving 7 bases not matched to a gene. This CDR3 region has 15 residues. The germline V gene encodes CDR1 SGHDT and CDR2 YYEEEE. DNA of the CDR3: TGTGCCAGCAGCTTGGCCAGGACAGGGGAACGCGAGCAGTACTTC. Its translation: CASSLARTGEREQYF.

V usage is TRBV7-6 and J usage is TRBJ1-1; D is possibly TRBD1 (5 bases). The V end lost 1 base, the J end lost 3 bases, and 15 bases lay between the germline ends. This CDR3 contains 16 residues. Germline CDR1 is SGHVS and CDR2 is FNYEAQ. The CDR3 is CASSLVKAGSDTEAFF. CDR3 nucleotides: TGTGCCAGCAGCTTAGTCAAGGCAGGGTCGGACACTGAAGCTTTCTTT.

This clone was seen a few times. V usage is TRBV30 and J usage is TRBJ1-6; D not resolved. The CDR3 extends over 17 amino acids. Trimming shortened V by 4 bases and J by 4 bases, and 20 bases separated the two germline ends. Germline CDR1 reads GTSNPN; CDR2 reads SVGIG (reference sequence). The CDR3 region has the DNA TGTGCCTGGATTGAGGCCCGGACTGGGCAATATAATTCACCCCTCCACTTT. It specifies CAWIEARTGQYNSPLHF.

The rearrangement uses TRBV7-9 and TRBJ1-5, with 8 bases matching TRBD1. The J segment lost 6 bases and the V segment lost 2 bases, leaving 6 bases of the junction unmatched. In germline, CDR1 is SEHNR, CDR2 FQNEAQ (reference sequence). CDR3 length equals 15 residues. The CDR3 spells CASSLTGTGVQPQHF. CDR3 nucleotide sequence: TGTGCCAGCAGCTTAACCGGGACAGGCGTTCAGCCCCAGCATTTT.

The V gene is TRBV11-2, the J gene TRBJ2-1; 8 nucleotides line up with TRBD2. V was pared by 2 bases and J by 6 bases, with 6 bases of the junction left unmatched. CDR1 is SGHAT, CDR2 FQNNGV, per germline. This CDR3 comprises 15 residues. CDR3 protein: CASSLFSSGGNEQFF. As DNA, the CDR3 is TGTGCCAGCAGCTTATTTTCGAGCGGGGGCAATGAGCAGTTCTTC. Full variable domain (missing parts from reference TRBV11-2 and TRBJ2-1): EAGVAQSPRYKIIEKRQSVAFWCNPISGHATLYWYQQILGQGPKLLIQFQNNGVVDDSQLPKDRFSAERLKGVDSTLKIQPAKLEDSAVYLCASSLFSSGGNEQFFGPGTRLTVL.